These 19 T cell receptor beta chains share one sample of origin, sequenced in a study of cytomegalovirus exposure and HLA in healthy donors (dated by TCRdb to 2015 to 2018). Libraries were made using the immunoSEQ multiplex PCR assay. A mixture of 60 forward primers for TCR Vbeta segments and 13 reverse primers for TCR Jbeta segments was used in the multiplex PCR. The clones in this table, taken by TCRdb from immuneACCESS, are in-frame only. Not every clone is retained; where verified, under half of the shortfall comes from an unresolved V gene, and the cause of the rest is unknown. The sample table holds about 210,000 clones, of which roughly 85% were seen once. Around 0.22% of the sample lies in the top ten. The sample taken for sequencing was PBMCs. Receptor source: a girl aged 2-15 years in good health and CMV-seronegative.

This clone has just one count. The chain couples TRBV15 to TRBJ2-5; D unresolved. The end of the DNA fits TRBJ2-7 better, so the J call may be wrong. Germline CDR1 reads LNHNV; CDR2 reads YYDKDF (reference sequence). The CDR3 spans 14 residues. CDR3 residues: CATSREMIPYEQYF. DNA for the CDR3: TGTGCCACCAGCAGAGAAATGATTCCCTACGAGCAGTACTTC.

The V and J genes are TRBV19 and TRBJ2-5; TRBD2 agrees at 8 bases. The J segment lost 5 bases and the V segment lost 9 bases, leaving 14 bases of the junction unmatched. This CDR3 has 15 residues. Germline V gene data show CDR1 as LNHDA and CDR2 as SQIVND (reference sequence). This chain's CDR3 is CASSLRGGVMETQYF. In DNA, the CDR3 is TGTGCCAGCAGCCTCCGGGGGGGCGTAATGGAGACCCAGTACTTC.

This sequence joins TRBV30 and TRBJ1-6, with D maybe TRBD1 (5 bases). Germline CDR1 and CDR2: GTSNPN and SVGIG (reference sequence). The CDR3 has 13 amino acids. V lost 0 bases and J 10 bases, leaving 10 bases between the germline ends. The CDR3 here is CAWSVQAASPLHF. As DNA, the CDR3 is TGTGCCTGGAGTGTACAGGCAGCGTCACCCCTCCACTTT.

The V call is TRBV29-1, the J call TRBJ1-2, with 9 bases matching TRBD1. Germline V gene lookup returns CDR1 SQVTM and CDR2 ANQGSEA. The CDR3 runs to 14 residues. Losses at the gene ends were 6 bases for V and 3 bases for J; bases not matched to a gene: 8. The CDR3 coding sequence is TGCAGCGTGGCTACAGGGGGCGGATACTATGGCTACACCTTC. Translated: CSVATGGGYYGYTF.

CDR3 amino acids: CASSDGVVVDTQYF. For the CDR3, the DNA is TGTGCCAGCAGTGACGGGGTAGTAGTAGATACGCAGTATTTT. The V call is TRBV6-1, the J call TRBJ2-3; possibly TRBD2 for D (5 bases). Germline-derived CDR1 and CDR2 are MNHNS and SASEGT. Trimming cost V 3 bases and J 5 bases, with 12 bases left between them. The CDR3 is 14 residues long.

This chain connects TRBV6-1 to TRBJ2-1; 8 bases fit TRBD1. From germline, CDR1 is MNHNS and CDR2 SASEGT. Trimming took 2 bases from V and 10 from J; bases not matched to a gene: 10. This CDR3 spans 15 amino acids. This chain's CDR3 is CASSEWQGAPREQFF. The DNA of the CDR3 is TGTGCCAGCAGTGAATGGCAGGGGGCGCCCCGGGAGCAGTTCTTC.

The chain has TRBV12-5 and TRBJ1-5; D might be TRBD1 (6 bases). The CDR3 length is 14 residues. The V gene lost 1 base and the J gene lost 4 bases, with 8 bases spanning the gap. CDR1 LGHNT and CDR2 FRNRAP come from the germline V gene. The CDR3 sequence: CASGLGTENQPQHF. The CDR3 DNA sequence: TGTGCTAGTGGTTTGGGGACAGAGAATCAGCCCCAGCATTTT.

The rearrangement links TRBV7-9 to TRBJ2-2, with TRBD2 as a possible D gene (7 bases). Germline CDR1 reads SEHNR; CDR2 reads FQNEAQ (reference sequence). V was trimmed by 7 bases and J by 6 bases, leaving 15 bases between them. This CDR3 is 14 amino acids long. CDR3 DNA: TGTGCCAGCACCGACCCGGGGGGCCCCGGGGAGCTGTTTTTT. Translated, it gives CASTDPGGPGELFF.

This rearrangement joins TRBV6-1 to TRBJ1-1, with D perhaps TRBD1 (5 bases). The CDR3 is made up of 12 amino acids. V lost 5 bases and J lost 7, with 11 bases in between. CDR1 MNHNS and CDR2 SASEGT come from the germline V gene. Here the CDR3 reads CASSPRVGEAFF. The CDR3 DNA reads TGTGCCAGCAGTCCCAGGGTGGGTGAAGCTTTCTTT.

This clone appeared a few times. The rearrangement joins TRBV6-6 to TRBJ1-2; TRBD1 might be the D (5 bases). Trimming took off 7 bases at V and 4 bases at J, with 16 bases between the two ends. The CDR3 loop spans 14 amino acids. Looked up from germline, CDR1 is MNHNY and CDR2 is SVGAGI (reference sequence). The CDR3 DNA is TGTGCCAGCACCCCCTCGGGGGTAGCCTATGGCTACACCTTC. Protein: CASTPSGVAYGYTF.

The CDR3 reads CASGLGTFAGGGKDTQYF. CDR3 DNA: TGTGCTAGTGGTTTGGGAACCTTTGCGGGGGGGGGCAAAGATACGCAGTATTTT. The V gene is TRBV12-5, the J gene TRBJ2-3; TRBD2 aligns across 9 bases. Germline values: CDR1 LGHNT, CDR2 FRNRAP. CDR3 length: 18 residues. V was pared by 1 base and J by 5 bases, with 13 bases of the junction left unmatched.

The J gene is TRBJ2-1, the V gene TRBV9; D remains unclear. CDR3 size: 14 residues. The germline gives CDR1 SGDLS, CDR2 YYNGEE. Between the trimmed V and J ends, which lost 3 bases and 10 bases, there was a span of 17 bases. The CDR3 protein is CASSALQRGDEQFF. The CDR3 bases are TGTGCCAGCAGCGCCCTTCAGCGCGGAGACGAGCAGTTCTTC.

This chain's CDR3 is CASSYGTSSYEQYF. The CDR3 DNA reads TGTGCCAGCAGTTACGGGACTAGCTCCTACGAGCAGTACTTC. The chain carries TRBV6-5 and TRBJ2-7; 8 bases agree with TRBD2. After removal of 2 bases from V and 0 bases from J, the junction contained 0 bases not matched to a gene. The CDR3 covers 14 residues. Germline assignment: CDR1 MNHEY and CDR2 SVGAGI.

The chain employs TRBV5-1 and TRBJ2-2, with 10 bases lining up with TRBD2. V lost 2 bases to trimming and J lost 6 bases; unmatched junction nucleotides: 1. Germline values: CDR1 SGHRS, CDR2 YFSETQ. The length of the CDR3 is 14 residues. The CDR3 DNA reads TGCGCCAGCAGCTTAAGCGGGGGGGCCGGGGAGCTGTTTTTT. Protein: CASSLSGGAGELFF.

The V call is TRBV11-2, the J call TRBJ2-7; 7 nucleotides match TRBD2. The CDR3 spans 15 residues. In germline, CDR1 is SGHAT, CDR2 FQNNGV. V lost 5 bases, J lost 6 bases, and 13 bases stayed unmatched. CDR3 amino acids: CASSPGGLAGVEQYF. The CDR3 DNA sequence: TGTGCCAGCAGCCCCGGCGGGCTCGCGGGAGTCGAGCAGTACTTC.

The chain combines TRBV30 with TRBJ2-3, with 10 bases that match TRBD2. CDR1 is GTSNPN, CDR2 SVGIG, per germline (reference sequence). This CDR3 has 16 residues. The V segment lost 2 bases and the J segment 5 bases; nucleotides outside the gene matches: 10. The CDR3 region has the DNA TGTGCCTGGAGTCCCCTACTAGCGGGGAGGGGAGATACGCAGTATTTT. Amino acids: CAWSPLLAGRGDTQYF.

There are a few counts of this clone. CDR3 sequence (DNA): TGTGCCAGCTCACCAGGGGGCCTAGGGCCCCAGCATTTT. This translates into CASSPGGLGPQHF. V gene TRBV18 combines with J gene TRBJ1-5, with D possibly being TRBD1 (6 bases). CDR3 length equals 13 residues. CDR1 is KGHSH, CDR2 LQKENI, per germline. Between the trimmed V and J ends, which lost 2 bases and 9 bases, there was a span of 11 bases.

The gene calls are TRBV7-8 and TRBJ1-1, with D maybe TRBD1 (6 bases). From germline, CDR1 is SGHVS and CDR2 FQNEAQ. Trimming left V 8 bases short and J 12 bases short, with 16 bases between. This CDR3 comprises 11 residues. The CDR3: CASDGGRGSFF. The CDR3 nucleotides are TGTGCCAGCGATGGGGGGCGGGGGTCTTTCTTT.

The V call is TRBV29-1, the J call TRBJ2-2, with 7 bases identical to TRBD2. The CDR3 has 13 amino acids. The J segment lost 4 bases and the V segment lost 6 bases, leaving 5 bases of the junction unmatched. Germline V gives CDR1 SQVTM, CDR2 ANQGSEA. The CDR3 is CSVGGRSTGELFF. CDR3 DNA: TGCAGCGTGGGAGGGAGGAGCACCGGGGAGCTGTTTTTT.